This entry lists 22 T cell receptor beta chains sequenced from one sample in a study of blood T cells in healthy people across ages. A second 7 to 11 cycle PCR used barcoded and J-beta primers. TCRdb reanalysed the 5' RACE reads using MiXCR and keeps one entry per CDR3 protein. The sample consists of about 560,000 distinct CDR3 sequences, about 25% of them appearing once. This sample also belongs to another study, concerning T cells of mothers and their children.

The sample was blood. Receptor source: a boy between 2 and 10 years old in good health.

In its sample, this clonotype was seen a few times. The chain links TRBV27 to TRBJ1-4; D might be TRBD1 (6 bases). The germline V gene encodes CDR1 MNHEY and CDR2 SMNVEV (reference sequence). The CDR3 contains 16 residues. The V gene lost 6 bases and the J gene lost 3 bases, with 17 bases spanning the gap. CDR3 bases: TGTGCCAGCAGCCCCCTTTCACAGGGACCTAATGAAAAACTGTTTTTT. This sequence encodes CASSPLSQGPNEKLFF.

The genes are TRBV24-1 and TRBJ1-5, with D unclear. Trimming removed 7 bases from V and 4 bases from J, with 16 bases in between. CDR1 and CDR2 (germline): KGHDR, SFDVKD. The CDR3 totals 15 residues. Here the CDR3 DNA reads TGTGCCACCAGCCTCCCGGGATCCCAAAATCAGCCCCAGCATTTT. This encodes CATSLPGSQNQPQHF.

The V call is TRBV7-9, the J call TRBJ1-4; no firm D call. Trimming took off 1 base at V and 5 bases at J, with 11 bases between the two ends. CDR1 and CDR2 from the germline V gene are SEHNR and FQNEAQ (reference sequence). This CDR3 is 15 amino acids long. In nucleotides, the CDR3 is TGTGCCAGCAGCTTAGTGGAGGGCCTAAATGAAAAACTGTTTTTT. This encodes CASSLVEGLNEKLFF.

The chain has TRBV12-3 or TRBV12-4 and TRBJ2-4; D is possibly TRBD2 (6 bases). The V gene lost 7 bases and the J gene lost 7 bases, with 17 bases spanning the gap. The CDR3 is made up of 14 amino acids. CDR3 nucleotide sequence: TGTGCCAGCAACCCAGGAGGGGTCGGGAACATTCAGTACTTC. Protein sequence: CASNPGGVGNIQYF.

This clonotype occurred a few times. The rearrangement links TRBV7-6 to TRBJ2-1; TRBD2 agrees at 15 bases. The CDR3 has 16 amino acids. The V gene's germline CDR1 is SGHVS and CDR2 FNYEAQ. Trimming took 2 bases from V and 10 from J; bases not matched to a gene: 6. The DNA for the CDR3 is TGTGCCAGCAGCTTACGGGGACTAGCGGGAGGTGGCGAGCAGTTCTTC. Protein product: CASSLRGLAGGGEQFF.

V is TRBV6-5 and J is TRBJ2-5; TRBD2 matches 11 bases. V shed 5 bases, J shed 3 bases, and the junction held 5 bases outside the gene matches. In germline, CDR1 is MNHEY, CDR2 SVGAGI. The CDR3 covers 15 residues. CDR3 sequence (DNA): TGTGCCAGCAGTACCCTAGCGGGGGGTGAAGAGACCCAGTACTTC. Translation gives CASSTLAGGEETQYF.

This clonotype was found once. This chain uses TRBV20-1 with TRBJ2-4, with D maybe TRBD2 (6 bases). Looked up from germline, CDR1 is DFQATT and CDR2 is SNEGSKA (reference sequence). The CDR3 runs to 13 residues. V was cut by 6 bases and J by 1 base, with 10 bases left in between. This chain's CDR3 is CSARGSAKNIQYF. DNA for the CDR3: TGCAGTGCCCGGGGGTCTGCCAAAAACATTCAGTACTTC.

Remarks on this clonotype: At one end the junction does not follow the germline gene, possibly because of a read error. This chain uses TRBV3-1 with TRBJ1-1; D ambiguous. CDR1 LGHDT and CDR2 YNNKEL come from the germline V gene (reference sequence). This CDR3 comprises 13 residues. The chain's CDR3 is CASSQAGNAEAFF. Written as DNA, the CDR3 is TGTGCCAGCAGCCAAGCTGGGAACGCTGAAGCTTTCTTT.

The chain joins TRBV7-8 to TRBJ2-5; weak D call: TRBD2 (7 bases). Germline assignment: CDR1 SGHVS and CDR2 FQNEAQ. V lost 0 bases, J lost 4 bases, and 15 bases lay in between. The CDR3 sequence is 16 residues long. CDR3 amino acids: CASSLAPQGGGETQYF. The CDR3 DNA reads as TGTGCCAGCAGCTTAGCGCCACAGGGCGGGGGAGAGACCCAGTACTTC.

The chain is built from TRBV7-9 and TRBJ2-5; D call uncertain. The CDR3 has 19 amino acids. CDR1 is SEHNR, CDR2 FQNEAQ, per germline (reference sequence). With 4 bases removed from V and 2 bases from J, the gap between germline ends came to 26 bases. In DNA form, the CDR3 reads TGTGCCAGCAGCTCCCCGGAGTATGGGCGCTATACTGATCAAGAGACCCAGTACTTC. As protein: CASSSPEYGRYTDQETQYF.

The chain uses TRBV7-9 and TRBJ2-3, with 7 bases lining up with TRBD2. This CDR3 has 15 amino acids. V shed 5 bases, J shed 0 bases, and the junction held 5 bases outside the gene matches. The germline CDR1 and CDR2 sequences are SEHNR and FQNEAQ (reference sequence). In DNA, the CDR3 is TGTGCCAGCAGCCAGCCGGGGGGAAGCACAGATACGCAGTATTTT. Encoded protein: CASSQPGGSTDTQYF.

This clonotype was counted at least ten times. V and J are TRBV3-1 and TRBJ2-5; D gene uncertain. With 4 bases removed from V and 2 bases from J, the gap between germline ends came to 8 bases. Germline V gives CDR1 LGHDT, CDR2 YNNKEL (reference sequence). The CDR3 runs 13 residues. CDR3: CASSPLAQETQYF. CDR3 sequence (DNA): TGTGCCAGCAGCCCACTTGCGCAAGAGACCCAGTACTTC.

The CDR3 protein is CASSVGVPYNEQFF. CDR3 sequence (DNA): TGTGCCAGCTCTGTAGGGGTCCCTTACAATGAGCAGTTCTTC. This chain uses TRBV18 with TRBJ2-1, with D perhaps TRBD1 (5 bases). This CDR3 is built from 14 residues. CDR1 is KGHSH and CDR2 is LQKENI in the germline V gene. V shed 6 bases and J shed 4 bases, with 13 bases lying between them.

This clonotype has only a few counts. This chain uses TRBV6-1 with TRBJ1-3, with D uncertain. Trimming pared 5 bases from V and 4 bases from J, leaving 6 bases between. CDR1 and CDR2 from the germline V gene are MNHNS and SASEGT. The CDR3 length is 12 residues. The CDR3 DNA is TGTGCCAGCAGTACGGGGGGAAACACCATATATTTT. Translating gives CASSTGGNTIYF.

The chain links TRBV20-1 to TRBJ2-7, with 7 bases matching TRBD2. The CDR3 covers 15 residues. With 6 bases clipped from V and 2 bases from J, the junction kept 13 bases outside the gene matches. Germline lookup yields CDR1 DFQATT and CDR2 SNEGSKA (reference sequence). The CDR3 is CSASDGASGAYEQYF. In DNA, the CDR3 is TGCAGTGCAAGCGACGGGGCTAGCGGTGCCTACGAGCAGTACTTC.

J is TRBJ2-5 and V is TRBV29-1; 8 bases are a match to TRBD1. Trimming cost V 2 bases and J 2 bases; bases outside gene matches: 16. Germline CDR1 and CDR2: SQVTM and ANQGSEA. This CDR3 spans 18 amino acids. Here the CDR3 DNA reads TGCAGCGTTGAAATGCAAAGTTCGGACAGGGAGTTTCAAGAGACCCAGTACTTC. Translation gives CSVEMQSSDREFQETQYF.

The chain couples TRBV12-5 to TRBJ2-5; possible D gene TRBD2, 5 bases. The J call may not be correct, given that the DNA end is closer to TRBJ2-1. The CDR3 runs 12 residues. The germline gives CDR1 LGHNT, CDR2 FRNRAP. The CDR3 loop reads CASDSDGEGQFF. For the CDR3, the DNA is TGTGCTAGTGACTCGGACGGGGAAGGGCAGTTCTTC.

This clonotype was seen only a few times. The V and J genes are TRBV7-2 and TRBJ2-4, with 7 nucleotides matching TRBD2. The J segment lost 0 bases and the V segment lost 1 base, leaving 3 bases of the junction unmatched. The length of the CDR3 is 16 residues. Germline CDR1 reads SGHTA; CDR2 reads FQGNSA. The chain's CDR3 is CASSLEVAGAKNIQYF. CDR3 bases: TGTGCCAGCAGCTTAGAGGTAGCGGGAGCCAAAAACATTCAGTACTTC.

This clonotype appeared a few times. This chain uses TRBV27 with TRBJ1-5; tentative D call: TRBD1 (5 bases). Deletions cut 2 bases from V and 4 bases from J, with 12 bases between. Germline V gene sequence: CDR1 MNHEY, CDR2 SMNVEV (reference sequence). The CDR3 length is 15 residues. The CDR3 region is CASSLGPGWNQPQHF. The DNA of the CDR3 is TGTGCCAGCAGTTTAGGGCCAGGGTGGAATCAGCCCCAGCATTTT.

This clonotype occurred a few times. CDR3 bases: TGTGCCAGCAGCAAAGGGCTACTAGCGGGCACTAAAAACATTCAGTACTTC. Protein: CASSKGLLAGTKNIQYF. This chain links TRBV3-1 with TRBJ2-4; TRBD2 matches 9 bases. Trimming removed 5 bases from V and 4 bases from J; junction bases left unmatched: 12. From germline, CDR1 is LGHDT and CDR2 YNNKEL (reference sequence). The CDR3 covers 17 residues.

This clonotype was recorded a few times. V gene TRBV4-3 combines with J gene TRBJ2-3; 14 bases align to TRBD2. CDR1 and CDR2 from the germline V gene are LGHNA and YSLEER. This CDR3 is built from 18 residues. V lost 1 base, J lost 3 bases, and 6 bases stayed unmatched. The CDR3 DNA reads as TGCGCCAGCAGCCAAGGACTAGCGGGAGGGCCGAGTACAGATACGCAGTATTTT. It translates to CASSQGLAGGPSTDTQYF.

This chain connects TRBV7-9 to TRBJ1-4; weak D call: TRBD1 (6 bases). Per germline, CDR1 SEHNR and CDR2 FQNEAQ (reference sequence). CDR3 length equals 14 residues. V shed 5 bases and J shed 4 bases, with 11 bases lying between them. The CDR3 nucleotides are TGTGCCAGCAGCCCAAGGGGGGTTAATGAAAAACTGTTTTTT. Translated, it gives CASSPRGVNEKLFF.